This T cell receptor (beta chain) was sequenced in a study of beta chain features in type 1 diabetes. Study as a whole: The study examined more than 100,000,000 sorted cells across all samples.

Donors underwent one heparinised blood draw, about 0.12 L on average. cDNA synthesis used the whole RNA isolate, giving expressed TCRB sequences. TCRdb keeps only in-frame clones here, not all; method: immunoSEQ multiplex PCR. In the table there are almost 350,000 clones, 7.5% to 9% of which are singletons. Details on this clone: Its antigen is as yet unknown.

The V gene lost 0 bases and the J gene lost 7 bases, with 12 bases spanning the gap. This CDR3 is 14 amino acids long. Per germline, CDR1 MGHRA and CDR2 YSYEKL. Study-level results: Moderate but significant shortening of TCRB CDR3s was recorded in all four CD4+ subsets from Type 1 diabetes patients. Patients with type 1 diabetes showed fewer VDJ junction insertions and more deletions.

The chain combines TRBV4-1 with TRBJ2-5; D may be TRBD1 (6 bases). This sequence was found in a woman aged 18-29 years in good health. Input material: central memory CD4+ T cells from blood. The CDR3 region has the DNA TGCGCCAGCAGCCAAGAGGGGGCGAAGGGGACCCAGTACTTC. This encodes CASSQEGAKGTQYF.